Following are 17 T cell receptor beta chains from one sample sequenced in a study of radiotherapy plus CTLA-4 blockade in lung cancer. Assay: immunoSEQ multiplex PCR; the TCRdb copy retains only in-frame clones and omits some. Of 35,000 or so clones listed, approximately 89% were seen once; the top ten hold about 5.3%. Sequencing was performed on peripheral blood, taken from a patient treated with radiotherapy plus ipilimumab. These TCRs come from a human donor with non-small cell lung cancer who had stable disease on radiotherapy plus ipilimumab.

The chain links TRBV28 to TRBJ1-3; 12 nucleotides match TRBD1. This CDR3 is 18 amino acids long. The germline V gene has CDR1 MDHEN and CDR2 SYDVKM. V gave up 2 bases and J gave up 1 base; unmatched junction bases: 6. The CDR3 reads CASSLEGQGARSGNTIYF. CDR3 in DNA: TGTGCCAGCAGTTTAGAGGGACAGGGGGCGCGGTCTGGAAACACCATATATTTT.

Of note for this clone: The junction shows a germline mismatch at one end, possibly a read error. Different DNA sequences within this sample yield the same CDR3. The DNA for the CDR3 is TGCGCCAGCAGGGACCGGGACTCGAGGTCAAATCAGCCCCAGCATTTT. Amino acid sequence: CASRDRDSRSNQPQHF. The chain recombines TRBV28 with TRBJ1-5; perhaps TRBD1 as D (5 bases). CDR1 is MDHEN, CDR2 SYDVKM, per germline. CDR3 size: 16 residues.

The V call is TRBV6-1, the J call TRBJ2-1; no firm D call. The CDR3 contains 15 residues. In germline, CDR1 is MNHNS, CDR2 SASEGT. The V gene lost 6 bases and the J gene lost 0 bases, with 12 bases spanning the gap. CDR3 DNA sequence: TGTGCCAGCAGCCTCCGAGAGAGCTCCTACAATGAGCAGTTCTTC. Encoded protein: CASSLRESSYNEQFF.

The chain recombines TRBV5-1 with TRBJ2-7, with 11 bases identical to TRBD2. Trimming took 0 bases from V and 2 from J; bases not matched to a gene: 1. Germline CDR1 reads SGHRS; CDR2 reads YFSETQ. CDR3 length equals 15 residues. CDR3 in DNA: TGCGCCAGCAGCTTGGTAGCGGGAGGGACCTACGAGCAGTACTTC. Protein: CASSLVAGGTYEQYF.

CDR3: CASSQQKLSVAKNIQYF. CDR3 coding DNA: TGTGCCAGCAGCCAACAAAAATTAAGCGTAGCCAAAAACATTCAGTACTTC. The chain links TRBV14 to TRBJ2-4; D unresolved. The germline V gene has CDR1 SGHDN and CDR2 FVKESK. The CDR3 covers 17 residues. Trimming removed 2 bases from V and 0 bases from J, with 14 bases in between.

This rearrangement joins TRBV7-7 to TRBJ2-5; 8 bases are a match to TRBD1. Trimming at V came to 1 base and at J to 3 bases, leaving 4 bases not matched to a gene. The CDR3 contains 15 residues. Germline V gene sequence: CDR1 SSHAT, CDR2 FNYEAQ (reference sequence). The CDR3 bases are TGTGCCAGCAGCTTAGGTCGGACAGGGAAAGAGACCCAGTACTTC. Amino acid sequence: CASSLGRTGKETQYF.

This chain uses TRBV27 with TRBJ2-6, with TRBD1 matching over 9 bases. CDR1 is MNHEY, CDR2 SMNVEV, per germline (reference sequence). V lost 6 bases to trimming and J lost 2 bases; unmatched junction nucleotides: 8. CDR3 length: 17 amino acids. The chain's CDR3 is CASSPDRGTAGANVLTF. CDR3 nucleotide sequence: TGTGCCAGCAGCCCAGACAGGGGGACAGCTGGGGCCAACGTCCTGACTTTC.

The CDR3 loop is CASSSRQGTGGYTF. CDR3 coding DNA: TGCGCCAGCAGCTCCCGACAGGGAACGGGTGGCTACACCTTC. The chain recombines TRBV5-1 with TRBJ1-2, with 7 bases fitting TRBD1. After removal of 3 bases from V and 7 bases from J, the junction contained 9 bases not matched to a gene. Germline values: CDR1 SGHRS, CDR2 YFSETQ. There are 14 residues in the CDR3.

The CDR3 reads CASNPGLGYGYTF. CDR3 sequence (DNA): TGTGCCAGCAACCCAGGGCTCGGCTATGGCTACACCTTC. The chain joins TRBV6-5 to TRBJ1-2, with D possibly matching TRBD1 (5 bases). Trimming pared 7 bases from V and 4 bases from J, leaving 13 bases between. The V gene's germline CDR1 is MNHEY and CDR2 SVGAGI. This CDR3 is 13 amino acids long.

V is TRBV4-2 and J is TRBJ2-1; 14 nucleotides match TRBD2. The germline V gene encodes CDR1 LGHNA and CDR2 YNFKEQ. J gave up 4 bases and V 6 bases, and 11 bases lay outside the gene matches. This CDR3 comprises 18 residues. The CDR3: CASRRGLAGVNVYNEQFF. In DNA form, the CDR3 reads TGTGCCAGCAGACGGGGACTAGCGGGAGTGAACGTATACAATGAGCAGTTCTTC.

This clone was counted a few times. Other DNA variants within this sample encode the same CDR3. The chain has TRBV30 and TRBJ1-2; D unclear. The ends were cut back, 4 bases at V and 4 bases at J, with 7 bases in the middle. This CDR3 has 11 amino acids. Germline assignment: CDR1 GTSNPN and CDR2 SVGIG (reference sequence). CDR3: CAWTGSYGYTF. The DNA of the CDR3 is TGTGCCTGGACCGGGTCCTATGGCTACACCTTC.

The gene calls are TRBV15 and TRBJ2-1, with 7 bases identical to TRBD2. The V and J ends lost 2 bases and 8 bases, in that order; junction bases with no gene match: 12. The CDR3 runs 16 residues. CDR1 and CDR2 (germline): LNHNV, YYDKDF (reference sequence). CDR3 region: CATSRSSSGVVDEQFF. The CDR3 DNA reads TGTGCCACCAGCAGAAGCTCTAGCGGAGTCGTGGATGAGCAGTTCTTC. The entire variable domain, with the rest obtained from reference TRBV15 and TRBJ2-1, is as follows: DAMVIQNPRYQVTQFGKPVTLSCSQTLNHNVMYWYQQKSSQAPKLLFHYYDKDFNNEADTPDNFQSRRPNTSFCFLDIRSPGLGDTAMYLCATSRSSSGVVDEQFFGPGTRLTVL.

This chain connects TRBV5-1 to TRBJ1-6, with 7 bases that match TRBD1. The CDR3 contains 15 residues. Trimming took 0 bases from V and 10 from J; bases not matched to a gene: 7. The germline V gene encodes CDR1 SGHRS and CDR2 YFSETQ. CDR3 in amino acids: CASSLDRGGRSPLHF. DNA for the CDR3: TGCGCCAGCAGCTTGGACAGGGGAGGCCGCTCACCCCTCCACTTT.

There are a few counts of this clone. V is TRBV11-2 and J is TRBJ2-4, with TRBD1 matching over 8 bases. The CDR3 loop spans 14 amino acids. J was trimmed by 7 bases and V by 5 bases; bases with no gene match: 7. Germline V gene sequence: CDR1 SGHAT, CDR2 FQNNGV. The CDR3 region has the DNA TGTGCCAGCAGCCAACAGGGGGTGAGGAACATTCAGTACTTC. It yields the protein CASSQQGVRNIQYF.

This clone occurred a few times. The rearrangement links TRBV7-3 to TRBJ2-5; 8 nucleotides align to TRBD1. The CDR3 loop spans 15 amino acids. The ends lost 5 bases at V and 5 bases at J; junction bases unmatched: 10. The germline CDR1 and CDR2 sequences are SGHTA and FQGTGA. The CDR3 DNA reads TGTGCCAGCAGCCCGTGGTCAGGGGGCTGGGAGACCCAGTACTTC. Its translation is CASSPWSGGWETQYF.

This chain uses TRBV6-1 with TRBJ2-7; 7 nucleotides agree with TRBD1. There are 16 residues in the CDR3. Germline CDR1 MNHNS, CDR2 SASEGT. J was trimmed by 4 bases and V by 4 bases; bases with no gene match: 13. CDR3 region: CASSGLDRVRPYEQYF. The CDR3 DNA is TGTGCCAGCAGTGGCCTCGACAGGGTCAGACCTTACGAGCAGTACTTC.

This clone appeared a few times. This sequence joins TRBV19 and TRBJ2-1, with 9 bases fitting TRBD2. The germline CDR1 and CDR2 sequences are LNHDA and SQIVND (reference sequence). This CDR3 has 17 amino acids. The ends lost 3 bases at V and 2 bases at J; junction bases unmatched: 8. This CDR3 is CASSISLAGPPYNEQFF. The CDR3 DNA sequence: TGTGCCAGTAGTATTTCGCTAGCGGGACCTCCCTACAATGAGCAGTTCTTC.